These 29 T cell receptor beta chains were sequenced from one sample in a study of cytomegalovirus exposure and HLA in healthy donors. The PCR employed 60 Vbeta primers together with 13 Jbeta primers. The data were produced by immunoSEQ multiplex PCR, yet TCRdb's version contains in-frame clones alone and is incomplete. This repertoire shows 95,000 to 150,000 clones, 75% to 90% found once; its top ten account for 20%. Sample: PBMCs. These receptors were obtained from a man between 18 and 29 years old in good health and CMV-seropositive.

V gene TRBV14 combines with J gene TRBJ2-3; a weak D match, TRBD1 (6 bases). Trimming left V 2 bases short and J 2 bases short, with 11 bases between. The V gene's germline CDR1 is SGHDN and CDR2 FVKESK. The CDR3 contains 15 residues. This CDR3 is CASSQSRDNTDTQYF. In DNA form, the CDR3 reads TGTGCCAGCAGCCAATCCCGGGACAACACAGATACGCAGTATTTT. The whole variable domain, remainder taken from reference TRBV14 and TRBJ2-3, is EAGVTQFPSHSVIEKGQTVTLRCDPISGHDNLYWYRRVMGKEIKFLLHFVKESKQDESGMPNNRFLAERTGGTYSTLKVQPAELEDSGVYFCASSQSRDNTDTQYFGPGTRLTVL.

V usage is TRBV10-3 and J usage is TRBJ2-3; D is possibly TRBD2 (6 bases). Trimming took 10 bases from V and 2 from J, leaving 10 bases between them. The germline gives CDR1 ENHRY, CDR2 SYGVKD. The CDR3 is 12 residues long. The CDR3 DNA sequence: TGTGCCACCAGGGACTTCACAGATACGCAGTATTTT. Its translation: CATRDFTDTQYF.

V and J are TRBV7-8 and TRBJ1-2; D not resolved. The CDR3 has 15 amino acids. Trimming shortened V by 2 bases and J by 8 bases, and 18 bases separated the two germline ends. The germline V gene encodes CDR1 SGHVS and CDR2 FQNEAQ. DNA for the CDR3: TGTGCCAGCAGCTTATTCCTTAATCCGGTCCCAGGCTACACCTTC. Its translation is CASSLFLNPVPGYTF.

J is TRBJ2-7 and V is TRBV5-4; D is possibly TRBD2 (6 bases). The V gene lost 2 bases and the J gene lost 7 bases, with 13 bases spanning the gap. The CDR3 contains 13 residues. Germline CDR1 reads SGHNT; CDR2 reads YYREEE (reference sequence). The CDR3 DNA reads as TGTGCCAGCAGCTTTGTCGGGGCGGGGGAGCAGTACTTC. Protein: CASSFVGAGEQYF.

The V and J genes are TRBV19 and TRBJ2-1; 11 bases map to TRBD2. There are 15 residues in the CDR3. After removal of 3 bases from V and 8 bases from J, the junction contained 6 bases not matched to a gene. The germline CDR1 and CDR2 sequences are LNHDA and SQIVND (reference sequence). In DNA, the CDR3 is TGTGCCAGTAGTATGTTAGCGGGGGGGCAGGATGAGCAGTTCTTC. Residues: CASSMLAGGQDEQFF.

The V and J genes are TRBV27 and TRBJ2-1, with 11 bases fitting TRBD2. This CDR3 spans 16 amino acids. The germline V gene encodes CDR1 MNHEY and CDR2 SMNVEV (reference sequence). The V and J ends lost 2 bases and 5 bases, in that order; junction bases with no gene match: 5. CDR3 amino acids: CASSLRGTSGNNEQFF. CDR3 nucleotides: TGTGCCAGCAGTTTAAGGGGGACTAGCGGCAACAATGAGCAGTTCTTC.

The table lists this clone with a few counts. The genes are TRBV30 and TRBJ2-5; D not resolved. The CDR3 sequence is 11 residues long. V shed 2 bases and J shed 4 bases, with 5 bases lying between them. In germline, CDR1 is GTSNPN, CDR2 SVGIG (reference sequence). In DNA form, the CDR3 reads TGTGCCTGGAGTCTCCGAGAGACCCAGTACTTC. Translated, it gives CAWSLRETQYF.

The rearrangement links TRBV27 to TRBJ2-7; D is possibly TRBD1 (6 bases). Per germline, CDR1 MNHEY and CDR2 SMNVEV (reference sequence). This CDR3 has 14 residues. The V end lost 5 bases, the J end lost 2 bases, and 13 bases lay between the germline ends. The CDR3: CASSPRQVTYEQYF. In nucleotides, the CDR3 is TGTGCCAGCAGTCCACGACAGGTCACCTACGAGCAGTACTTC.

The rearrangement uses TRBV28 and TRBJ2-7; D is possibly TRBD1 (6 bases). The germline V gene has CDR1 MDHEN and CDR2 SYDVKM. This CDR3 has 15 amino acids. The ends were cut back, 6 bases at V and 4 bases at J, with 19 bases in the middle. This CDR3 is CASSSGAGSIYEQYF. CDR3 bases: TGTGCCAGCAGCTCAGGGGCTGGTTCGATTTACGAGCAGTACTTC.

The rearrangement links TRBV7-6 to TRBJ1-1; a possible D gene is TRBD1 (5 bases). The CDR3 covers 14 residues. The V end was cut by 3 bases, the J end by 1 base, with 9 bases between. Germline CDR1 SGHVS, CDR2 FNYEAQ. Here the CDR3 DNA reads TGTGCCAGCAGCTTGCAGGGTACGAACACTGAAGCTTTCTTT. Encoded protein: CASSLQGTNTEAFF.

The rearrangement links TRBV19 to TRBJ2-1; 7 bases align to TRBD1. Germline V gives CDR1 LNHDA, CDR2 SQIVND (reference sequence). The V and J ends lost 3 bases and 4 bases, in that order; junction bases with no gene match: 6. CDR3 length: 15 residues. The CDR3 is CASSISTGKYNEQFF. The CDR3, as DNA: TGTGCCAGTAGTATTTCGACAGGGAAATACAATGAGCAGTTCTTC.

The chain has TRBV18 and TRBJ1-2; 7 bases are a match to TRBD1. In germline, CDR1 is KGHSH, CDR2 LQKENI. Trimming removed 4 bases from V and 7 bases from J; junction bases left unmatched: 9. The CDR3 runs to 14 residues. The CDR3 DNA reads TGTGCCAGCTCACTCAGAAAGGGGGCAGGTGGCTACACCTTC. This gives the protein CASSLRKGAGGYTF.

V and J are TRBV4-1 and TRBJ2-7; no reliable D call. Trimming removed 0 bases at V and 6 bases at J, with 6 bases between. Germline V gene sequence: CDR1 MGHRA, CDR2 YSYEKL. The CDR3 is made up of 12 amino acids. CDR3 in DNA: TGCGCCAGCAGCCAAGATCTCCGCGAGCAGTACTTC. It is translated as CASSQDLREQYF.

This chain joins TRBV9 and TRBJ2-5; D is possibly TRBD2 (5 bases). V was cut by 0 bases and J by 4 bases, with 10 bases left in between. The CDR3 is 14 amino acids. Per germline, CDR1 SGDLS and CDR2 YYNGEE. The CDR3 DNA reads TGTGCCAGCAGCGTAGGGGCTAGCAGAGAGACCCAGTACTTC. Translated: CASSVGASRETQYF.

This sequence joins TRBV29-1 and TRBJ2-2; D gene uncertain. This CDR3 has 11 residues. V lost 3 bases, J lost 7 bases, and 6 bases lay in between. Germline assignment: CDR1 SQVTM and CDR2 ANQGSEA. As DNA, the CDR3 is TGCAGCGTTGATTGGAGCGGGGAGCTGTTTTTT. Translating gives CSVDWSGELFF.

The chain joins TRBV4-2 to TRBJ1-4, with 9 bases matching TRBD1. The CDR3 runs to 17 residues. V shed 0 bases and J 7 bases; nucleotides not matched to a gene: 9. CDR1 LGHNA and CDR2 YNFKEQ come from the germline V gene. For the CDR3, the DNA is TGTGCCAGCAGCCAAGAGGGGACAGGGAAGGGGGTTGAAAAACTGTTTTTT. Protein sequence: CASSQEGTGKGVEKLFF.

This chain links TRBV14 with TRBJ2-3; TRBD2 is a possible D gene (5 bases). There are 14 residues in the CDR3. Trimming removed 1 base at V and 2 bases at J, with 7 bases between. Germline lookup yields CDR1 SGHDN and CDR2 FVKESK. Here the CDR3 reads CASSQVANTDTQYF. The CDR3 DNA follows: TGTGCCAGCAGCCAAGTAGCGAACACAGATACGCAGTATTTT.

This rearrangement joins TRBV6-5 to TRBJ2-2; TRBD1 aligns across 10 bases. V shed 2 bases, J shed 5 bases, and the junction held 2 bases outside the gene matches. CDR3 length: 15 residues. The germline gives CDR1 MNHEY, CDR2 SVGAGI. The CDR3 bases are TGTGCCAGCAGTTACGGGACAGGGGTAACCGGGGAGCTGTTTTTT. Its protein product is CASSYGTGVTGELFF.

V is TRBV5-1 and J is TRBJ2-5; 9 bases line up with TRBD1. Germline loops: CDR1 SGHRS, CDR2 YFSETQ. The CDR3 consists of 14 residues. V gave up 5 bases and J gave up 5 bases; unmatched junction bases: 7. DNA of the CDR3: TGCGCCAGCAGTTCGACAGGGGGTCCGGAGACCCAGTACTTC. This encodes CASSSTGGPETQYF.

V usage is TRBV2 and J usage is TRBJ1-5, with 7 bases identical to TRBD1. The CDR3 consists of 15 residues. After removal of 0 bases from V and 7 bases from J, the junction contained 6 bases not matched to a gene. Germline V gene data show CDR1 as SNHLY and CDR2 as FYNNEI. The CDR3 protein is CASSEAGGAGQPQHF. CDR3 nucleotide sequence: TGTGCCAGCAGTGAAGCAGGGGGCGCGGGACAGCCCCAGCATTTT.

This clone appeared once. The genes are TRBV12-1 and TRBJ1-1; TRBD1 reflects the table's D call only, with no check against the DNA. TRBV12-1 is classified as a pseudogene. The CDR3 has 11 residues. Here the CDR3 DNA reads TGTGCCAGCCCCCAGGGTACTGAAGATTTCTTT. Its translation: CASPQGTEDFF.

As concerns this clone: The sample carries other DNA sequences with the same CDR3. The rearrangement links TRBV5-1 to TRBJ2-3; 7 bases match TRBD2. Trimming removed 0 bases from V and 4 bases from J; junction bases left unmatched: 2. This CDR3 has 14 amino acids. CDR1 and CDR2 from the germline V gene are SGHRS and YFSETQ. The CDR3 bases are TGCGCCAGCAGCTTGGGCGGGGGAGCAGATACGCAGTATTTT. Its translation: CASSLGGGADTQYF.

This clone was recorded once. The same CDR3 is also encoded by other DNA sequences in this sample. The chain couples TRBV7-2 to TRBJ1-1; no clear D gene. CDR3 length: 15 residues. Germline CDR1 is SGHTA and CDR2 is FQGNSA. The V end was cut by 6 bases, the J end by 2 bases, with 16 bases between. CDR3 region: CASRPPPGRNTEAFF. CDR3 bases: TGTGCCAGCAGACCCCCTCCGGGGAGAAACACTGAAGCTTTCTTT.

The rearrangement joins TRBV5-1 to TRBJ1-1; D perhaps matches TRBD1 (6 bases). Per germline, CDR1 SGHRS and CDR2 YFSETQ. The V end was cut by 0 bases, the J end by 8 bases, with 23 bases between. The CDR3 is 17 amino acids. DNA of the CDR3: TGCGCCAGCAGCTTGGGTCAGGGGTTCGCCATCAACAGGGAAGCTTTCTTT. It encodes CASSLGQGFAINREAFF.

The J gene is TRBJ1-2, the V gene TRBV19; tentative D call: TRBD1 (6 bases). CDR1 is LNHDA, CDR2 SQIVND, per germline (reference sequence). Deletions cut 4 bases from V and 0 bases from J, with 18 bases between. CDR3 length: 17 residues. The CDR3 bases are TGTGCCAGTAGTACCCTGGACAGCAGACTCCCTAACTATGGCTACACCTTC. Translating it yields CASSTLDSRLPNYGYTF.

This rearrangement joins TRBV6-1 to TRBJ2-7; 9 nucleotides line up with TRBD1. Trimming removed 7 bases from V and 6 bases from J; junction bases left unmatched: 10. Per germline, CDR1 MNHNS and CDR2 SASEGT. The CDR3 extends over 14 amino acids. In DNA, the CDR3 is TGTGCCAGCACCGCCTACAGGGGGCTCGGCGAGCAGTACTTC. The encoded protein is CASTAYRGLGEQYF.

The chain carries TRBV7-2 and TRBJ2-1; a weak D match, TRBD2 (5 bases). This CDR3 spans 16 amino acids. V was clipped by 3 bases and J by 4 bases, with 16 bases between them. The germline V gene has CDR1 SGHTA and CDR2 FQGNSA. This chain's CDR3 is CASSFAAASGYNEQFF. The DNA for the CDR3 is TGTGCCAGCAGCTTCGCCGCAGCTTCGGGGTACAATGAGCAGTTCTTC.

The CDR3 loop is CASSALAGGYQETQYF. Here the CDR3 DNA reads TGTGCCAGCAGCGCCCTAGCGGGGGGATACCAAGAGACCCAGTACTTC. This chain joins TRBV9 and TRBJ2-5; 11 nucleotides line up with TRBD2. V gave up 3 bases and J gave up 0 bases; unmatched junction bases: 4. There are 16 residues in the CDR3. Germline CDR1 reads SGDLS; CDR2 reads YYNGEE.

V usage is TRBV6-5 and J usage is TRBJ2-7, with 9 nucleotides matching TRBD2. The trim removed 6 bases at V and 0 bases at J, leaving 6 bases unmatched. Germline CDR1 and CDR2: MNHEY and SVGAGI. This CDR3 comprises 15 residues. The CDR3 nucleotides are TGTGCCAGCAGGCAACTAGCGGGTGGCTCCTACGAGCAGTACTTC. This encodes CASRQLAGGSYEQYF.